One sample yielded the 26 T cell receptor beta chains listed below, sequenced in a study of vaccination and CD4 T cells after COVID-19. Their target antigens are unknown. Treatment here: roughly nine-day PBMC culture with coronavirus spike peptide pools or control peptides (ViraFEST assay). The unexposed donor provided CD4+ T cells, which were taken before the COVID-19 pandemic (2011-2018). Sequenced with the Oncomine TCR Beta short-read assay was DNA taken from cultured CD4+ T cells. A single record per CDR3 protein comes from TCRdb applying MiXCR to the PCR reads. Among approximately 6,900 distinct CDR3 sequences listed, roughly 50% were seen once. Specimen: CD4+ T cells from blood, cultured in vitro. The receptors stem from a human donor in good health.

The chain links TRBV11-2 to TRBJ2-3; D is unresolved. This CDR3 region has 14 residues. V was shortened by 3 bases and J by 0 bases, with 7 bases between the two germline ends. Germline V gives CDR1 SGHAT, CDR2 FQNNGV. Here the CDR3 DNA reads TGTGCCAGCAGCTTGAGCGACAGCACAGATACGCAGTATTTT. This codes for CASSLSDSTDTQYF.

A few counts support this clonotype. CDR3 sequence: CASSIASWGTGAQPQHF. Written as DNA, the CDR3 is TGTGCCAGTAGTATAGCGTCATGGGGGACAGGGGCTCAGCCCCAGCATTTT. The chain joins TRBV19 to TRBJ1-5, with TRBD1 matching 10 bases. This CDR3 has 17 residues. V was pared by 1 base and J by 6 bases, with 9 bases of the junction left unmatched. Germline V gene lookup returns CDR1 LNHDA and CDR2 SQIVND (reference sequence). The whole variable domain, remainder taken from reference TRBV19 and TRBJ1-5, is DGGITQSPKYLFRKEGQNVTLSCEQNLNHDAMYWYRQDPGQGLRLIYYSQIVNDFQKGDIAEGYSVSREKKESFPLTVTSAQKNPTAFYLCASSIASWGTGAQPQHFGDGTRLSIL.

The gene calls are TRBV24-1 and TRBJ2-2; D is undetermined. V shed 6 bases and J shed 7 bases, with 11 bases lying between them. The CDR3 has 13 amino acids. The germline V gene encodes CDR1 KGHDR and CDR2 SFDVKD. CDR3 sequence (DNA): TGTGCCACCAGTATGAAGGTTGACGGGGAGCTGTTTTTT. Translation: CATSMKVDGELFF.

The chain couples TRBV27 to TRBJ1-1, with D possibly being TRBD1 (6 bases). From germline, CDR1 is MNHEY and CDR2 SMNVEV (reference sequence). With 3 bases removed from V and 5 bases from J, the gap between germline ends came to 10 bases. The CDR3 has 13 residues. The CDR3 here is CASSFTGITEAFF. In nucleotides, the CDR3 is TGTGCCAGCAGTTTCACAGGGATAACTGAAGCTTTCTTT.

Written as DNA, the CDR3 is TGTGCCAGCAGCGTAGATTCTCGGACTAGTGCTAATGAGCAGTTCTTC. It translates to CASSVDSRTSANEQFF. The chain uses TRBV9 and TRBJ2-1; 7 bases map to TRBD2. Trimming removed 0 bases from V and 7 bases from J; junction bases left unmatched: 10. CDR1 is SGDLS, CDR2 YYNGEE, per germline. This CDR3 has 16 amino acids.

The chain's CDR3 is CSAPQLERGNEQFF. In DNA form, the CDR3 reads TGCAGTGCCCCTCAGCTGGAGCGAGGCAATGAGCAGTTCTTC. The chain is built from TRBV20-1 and TRBJ2-1, with D hard to call. V was pared by 6 bases and J by 6 bases, with 18 bases between. There are 14 residues in the CDR3. Germline V gene sequence: CDR1 DFQATT, CDR2 SNEGSKA (reference sequence).

The chain is built from TRBV19 and TRBJ1-1, with TRBD1 matching over 7 bases. The trim removed 6 bases at V and 0 bases at J, leaving 7 bases unmatched. The CDR3 extends over 15 amino acids. In germline, CDR1 is LNHDA, CDR2 SQIVND (reference sequence). CDR3 DNA: TGTGCCAGTAGGACGAAGGGGGCCTTGAACACTGAAGCTTTCTTT. Amino acid sequence: CASRTKGALNTEAFF.

The gene calls are TRBV6-1 and TRBJ2-1, with 10 bases lining up with TRBD2. There are 15 residues in the CDR3. The V segment lost 8 bases and the J segment 2 bases; nucleotides outside the gene matches: 6. From germline, CDR1 is MNHNS and CDR2 SASEGT. The CDR3 DNA sequence: TGTGCCAGCCACCGGACTAGCGGTCCCTACAATGAGCAGTTCTTC. Its translation is CASHRTSGPYNEQFF.

This clonotype was counted a few times. The V call is TRBV12-3 or TRBV12-4, the J call TRBJ2-5; D is perhaps TRBD2 (5 bases). The length of the CDR3 is 11 residues. V gave up 6 bases and J gave up 6 bases, with 8 bases separating them. The DNA for the CDR3 is TGTGCCAGCAGGGGAGTGAAGACCCAGTACTTC. Amino acid sequence: CASRGVKTQYF.

The rearrangement joins TRBV20-1 to TRBJ2-1; D remains ambiguous. Deletions cut 1 base from V and 9 bases from J, with 10 bases between. This CDR3 contains 12 residues. Looked up from germline, CDR1 is DFQATT and CDR2 is SNEGSKA (reference sequence). CDR3 nucleotides: TGCAGTGCTAGAGTCACATCAAGTGAGCAGTTCTTC. Its translation is CSARVTSSEQFF.

The CDR3 DNA follows: TGTGCCAGCAGCTCGGGACTAGCGGGGCCCACAGATACGCAGTATTTT. This gives the protein CASSSGLAGPTDTQYF. V and J are TRBV7-8 and TRBJ2-3; 13 positions agree with TRBD2. The V segment lost 4 bases and the J segment 2 bases; nucleotides outside the gene matches: 3. The CDR3 runs to 16 residues. CDR1 is SGHVS, CDR2 FQNEAQ, per germline.

The V and J genes are TRBV10-2 and TRBJ2-7, with D possibly TRBD1 on 5 matching bases. The CDR3 has 15 residues. The V gene's germline CDR1 is WSHSY and CDR2 SAAADI. V dropped 3 bases and J dropped 5 bases, with 17 bases sitting between them. The CDR3 nucleotides read TGCGCCAGCAGTGATAGACTGATCAGGGTCAACGAGCAGTACTTC. Encoded protein: CASSDRLIRVNEQYF.

The V and J genes are TRBV5-5 and TRBJ2-1; D remains unclear. The CDR3 is made up of 12 amino acids. V lost 4 bases, J lost 10 bases, and 12 bases lay in between. Per germline, CDR1 SGHKS and CDR2 YYEKEE (reference sequence). CDR3: CASSDAPREQFF. The CDR3 DNA follows: TGTGCCAGCAGCGACGCCCCCCGAGAGCAGTTCTTC.

The gene calls are TRBV7-9 and TRBJ2-3; D remains unclear. CDR3 length: 13 residues. Per germline, CDR1 SEHNR and CDR2 FQNEAQ (reference sequence). V lost 6 bases, J lost 1 base, and 8 bases lay in between. The CDR3 DNA reads TGTGCCAGCAGTGTCTTCGGCACAGATACGCAGTATTTT. Translating gives CASSVFGTDTQYF. Filled out from reference TRBV7-9 and TRBJ2-3, the complete variable domain reads DTGVSQNPRHKITKRGQNVTFRCDPISEHNRLYWYRQTLGQGPEFLTYFQNEAQLEKSRLLSDRFSAERPKGSFSTLEIQRTEQGDSAMYLCASSVFGTDTQYFGPGTRLTVL.

This clonotype was seen a handful of times. The chain joins TRBV25-1 to TRBJ1-4; D not resolved. There are 15 residues in the CDR3. V dropped 3 bases and J dropped 12 bases, with 20 bases sitting between them. Germline V gene sequence: CDR1 MGHDK, CDR2 SYGVNS. The CDR3 sequence is CASSEAGALGGELFF. CDR3 coding DNA: TGTGCCAGCAGTGAGGCAGGAGCCCTGGGTGGGGAACTGTTTTTT.

The CDR3 is CASSYSRGREDGYTF. As DNA, the CDR3 is TGTGCCAGCAGTTACTCGAGGGGCAGGGAAGATGGCTACACCTTC. V gene TRBV6-5 combines with J gene TRBJ1-2, with D perhaps TRBD1 (5 bases). Germline CDR1 is MNHEY and CDR2 is SVGAGI. The germline V and J ends were trimmed by 0 bases and 6 bases, with 14 bases remaining between them. CDR3 length: 15 residues.

The rearrangement links TRBV20-1 to TRBJ2-5; D remains unclear. CDR1 and CDR2 (germline): DFQATT, SNEGSKA (reference sequence). The CDR3 extends over 13 amino acids. V lost 5 bases to trimming and J lost 5 bases, with 15 bases between them. The CDR3 here is CSAQTRAPETQYF. The CDR3 region has the DNA TGCAGTGCTCAGACCCGGGCACCGGAGACCCAGTACTTC.

This sequence joins TRBV30 and TRBJ1-5; D remains ambiguous. This CDR3 is 14 amino acids long. Germline lookup yields CDR1 GTSNPN and CDR2 SVGIG (reference sequence). The V gene lost 0 bases and the J gene lost 7 bases, with 13 bases spanning the gap. CDR3 protein: CAWSVPWGNQPQHF. CDR3 DNA sequence: TGTGCCTGGAGTGTCCCTTGGGGAAACCAGCCCCAGCATTTT.

This clonotype is judged large. The chain carries TRBV20-1 and TRBJ1-1, with D maybe TRBD1 (6 bases). Trimming took 6 bases from V and 8 from J, leaving 19 bases between them. The germline V gene encodes CDR1 DFQATT and CDR2 SNEGSKA (reference sequence). This CDR3 region has 13 residues. CDR3 bases: TGCAGTGCGAAATTTACAGCCAGGGGAGAAGCTTTCTTT. Residues: CSAKFTARGEAFF.

The chain joins TRBV30 to TRBJ2-2; 12 bases agree with TRBD2. V shed 5 bases and J 5 bases; nucleotides not matched to a gene: 9. The CDR3 totals 16 residues. Germline lookup yields CDR1 GTSNPN and CDR2 SVGIG (reference sequence). CDR3 amino acids: CAWGLAGFRRTGELFF. The DNA of the CDR3 is TGTGCCTGGGGACTAGCGGGATTTCGTCGGACCGGGGAGCTGTTTTTT.

The chain employs TRBV4-3 and TRBJ1-2; D remains ambiguous. Trimming took 1 base from V and 8 from J, leaving 5 bases between them. CDR3 length: 11 residues. The germline V gene has CDR1 LGHNA and CDR2 YSLEER. The CDR3, as DNA: TGCGCCAGCAGCCAAGGTACCGGCTACACCTTC. Protein sequence: CASSQGTGYTF.

The chain combines TRBV5-4 with TRBJ1-5, with D hard to call. There are 13 residues in the CDR3. CDR1 is SGHNT and CDR2 is YYREEE in the germline V gene (reference sequence). V was shortened by 0 bases and J by 5 bases, with 6 bases between the two germline ends. The CDR3 coding sequence is TGTGCCAGCAGCTTGGATCCTGATCAGCCCCAGCATTTT. Protein: CASSLDPDQPQHF.

This chain connects TRBV7-6 to TRBJ1-4; D is possibly TRBD1 (5 bases). CDR1 and CDR2 (germline): SGHVS, FNYEAQ. The V end lost 8 bases, the J end lost 8 bases, and 21 bases lay between the germline ends. The CDR3 sequence is 15 residues long. CDR3: CASHENTQRGEKLFF. CDR3 sequence (DNA): TGTGCCAGCCATGAAAATACACAGCGGGGCGAAAAACTGTTTTTT.

This chain links TRBV15 with TRBJ2-1; no reliable D call. Germline V lookup: CDR1 LNHNV, CDR2 YYDKDF (reference sequence). CDR3 length equals 12 residues. With 0 bases removed from V and 10 bases from J, the gap between germline ends came to 7 bases. The CDR3 reads CATSRDIQEQFF. Written as DNA, the CDR3 is TGTGCCACCAGCAGAGATATACAAGAGCAGTTCTTC.

The V gene is TRBV11-2, the J gene TRBJ2-3, with D perhaps matching TRBD1 or TRBD2 (5 bases each). CDR3 length: 15 residues. Trimming took 5 bases from V and 2 from J, leaving 14 bases between them. Germline values: CDR1 SGHAT, CDR2 FQNNGV. Here the CDR3 reads CASSALGDPTDTQYF. DNA for the CDR3: TGTGCCAGCAGCGCTCTGGGGGACCCCACAGATACGCAGTATTTT. Drawing the rest from reference TRBV11-2 and TRBJ2-3, the complete variable domain is EAGVAQSPRYKIIEKRQSVAFWCNPISGHATLYWYQQILGQGPKLLIQFQNNGVVDDSQLPKDRFSAERLKGVDSTLKIQPAKLEDSAVYLCASSALGDPTDTQYFGPGTRLTVL.

The chain has TRBV15 and TRBJ1-5, with 9 bases identical to TRBD1. CDR1 is LNHNV, CDR2 YYDKDF, per germline (reference sequence). J gave up 4 bases and V 1 base, and 8 bases lay outside the gene matches. The CDR3 is 17 amino acids. The CDR3, as DNA: TGTGCCACCAGCAGAGCTCTTGGGACAGGGCGGAATCAGCCCCAGCATTTT. The encoded protein is CATSRALGTGRNQPQHF.